The 2 T cell receptor beta chains in this list originate from one sample, sequenced in a study of OX40 agonist ivuxolimab in advanced cancers. Library generation was performed with the immunoSEQ multiplex PCR assay. Sourced from immuneACCESS, this table was stored by TCRdb with only in-frame sequences that have V and J called. A share of the clones is absent; for the studies checked, an unresolved V gene accounts for under half, and the remainder has no known explanation. Here the sample has about 61,000 clones; about 90% occur a single time. The ten largest clones capture 1.5% to 2% of the sample. Sequencing used CD4+ or CD8+ T cells sorted from blood, obtained in a trial of the OX40 agonist ivuxolimab. Every receptor here comes from an adult with an advanced solid tumor such as melanoma, head and neck, liver or kidney cancer.

The V and J genes are TRBV9 and TRBJ1-4; TRBD1 matches 8 bases. Losses at the gene ends were 4 bases for V and 6 bases for J; bases not matched to a gene: 8. The CDR3 is 15 residues long. Germline V lookup: CDR1 SGDLS, CDR2 YYNGEE. CDR3 protein: CASSLDRGGDEKLFF. The DNA for the CDR3 is TGTGCCAGCAGCCTCGACAGGGGCGGTGATGAAAAACTGTTTTTT.

V gene TRBV14 combines with J gene TRBJ2-7; the D is unclear. Germline V CDR1 and CDR2: SGHDN, FVKESK. Trimming removed 1 base at V and 4 bases at J, with 14 bases between. The CDR3 sequence is 15 residues long. The CDR3 DNA reads as TGTGCCAGCAGCCAAGGAGCTTATGACTTGTACGAGCAGTACTTC. This encodes CASSQGAYDLYEQYF.